Presented here are 27 T cell receptor beta chains from one specimen sequenced in a study of T cells expressing NK-cell markers. TCRdb processed the 5' RACE reads again and assigns one entry to each CDR3 protein, with no DNA. Its listing shows some 300,000 distinct CDR3 sequences. Material for sequencing was blood T cells: a sorted CD56 or NKG2C T cell subset, CD4+ or CD8+ T cells, or bulk PBMC T cells (not recorded which). The receptors originated from a man younger than 30 in good health.

This chain links TRBV5-1 with TRBJ1-2; TCRdb's D call, TRBD1, is unchecked because there is no DNA. This CDR3 region has 13 residues. The V gene's germline CDR1 is SGHRS and CDR2 YFSETQ. The CDR3 reads CASSPGQIDGYTF.

The chain employs TRBV20-1 and TRBJ2-7; TCRdb reports TRBD2, a call that lacks DNA to check it against. The CDR3 runs to 14 residues. Per the germline V gene, CDR1 is DFQATT and CDR2 is SNEGSKA (reference sequence). The CDR3 loop reads CSASLMGVAGVGYF.

The chain carries TRBV29-1 and TRBJ2-5. CDR1 and CDR2 from the germline V gene are SQVTM and ANQGSEA. CDR3 length: 13 amino acids. This CDR3 reads CSVDAPHQETQYF.

The chain carries TRBV12-3 or TRBV12-4 and TRBJ2-1; TCRdb's D call, TRBD1, is unchecked because there is no DNA. This CDR3 has 15 amino acids. The CDR3 loop reads CASSHTDPRSNEQFF.

J is TRBJ2-5 and V is TRBV5-6. The CDR3 covers 13 residues. Germline CDR1 and CDR2: SGHDT and YYEEEE. The CDR3 here is CASSLAGKETQYF.

V usage is TRBV6-5 and J usage is TRBJ2-3. The CDR3 consists of 15 residues. Germline CDR1 reads MNHEY; CDR2 reads SVGAGI. CDR3 in amino acids: CASRREFTSTDTQYF.

The chain couples TRBV20-1 to TRBJ2-3; TCRdb's assignment of TRBD2 cannot be checked, as there is no DNA. Per germline, CDR1 DFQATT and CDR2 SNEGSKA (reference sequence). The CDR3 spans 14 residues. CDR3 protein: CSASPLGWADTQYF.

The chain combines TRBV5-1 with TRBJ2-1; checking the TCRdb D call of TRBD2 is not possible without DNA. This CDR3 is 14 amino acids long. Germline lookup yields CDR1 SGHRS and CDR2 YFSETQ. The CDR3: CASSGGLSYNEQFF.

The chain is built from TRBV3-1 and TRBJ1-2; TCRdb lists TRBD1, though no DNA is available to test this call. Germline V gives CDR1 LGHDT, CDR2 YNNKEL (reference sequence). This CDR3 has 14 amino acids. The CDR3 loop reads CASSLRQGTNGYTF.

The V call is TRBV20-1, the J call TRBJ2-1; no DNA is available, so the TRBD2 call from TCRdb remains unchecked. CDR1 and CDR2 from the germline V gene are DFQATT and SNEGSKA (reference sequence). The CDR3 contains 11 residues. This chain's CDR3 is CSARSSGGQFF.

J is TRBJ1-1 and V is TRBV6-2 or TRBV6-3; TCRdb selects TRBD1, and the lack of DNA leaves this call unchecked. The length of the CDR3 is 14 residues. Germline loops: CDR1 MNHEY, CDR2 SVGEGT. The CDR3 reads CASSYWGRALEAFF.

The chain carries TRBV18 and TRBJ1-1. The CDR3 spans 16 residues. Germline V gene lookup returns CDR1 KGHSH and CDR2 LQKENI. This CDR3 reads CASSPGPGEVKTEAFF.

V and J are TRBV5-4 and TRBJ2-7; TCRdb's D gene call, TRBD2, goes unchecked for lack of DNA. CDR1 is SGHNT and CDR2 is YYREEE in the germline V gene (reference sequence). This CDR3 has 13 residues. CDR3 sequence: CASSFVGGDEQYF.

The genes are TRBV19 and TRBJ2-3; TCRdb's D call, TRBD1, is unchecked because there is no DNA. CDR1 and CDR2 from the germline V gene are LNHDA and SQIVND (reference sequence). The CDR3 has 14 amino acids. This CDR3 is CASSLGHRTDTQYF.

The chain joins TRBV5-1 to TRBJ2-7. Per the germline V gene, CDR1 is SGHRS and CDR2 is YFSETQ. This CDR3 comprises 14 residues. The CDR3 reads CASSLKGASYEQYF.

This chain links TRBV7-2 with TRBJ2-1; the TCRdb D gene call, TRBD1, has no DNA to confirm it. The CDR3 extends over 16 amino acids. Germline loops: CDR1 SGHTA, CDR2 FQGNSA. The chain's CDR3 is CASSLGAGAVYNEQFF.

The CDR3 is CASSLIGLAGGDTQYF. The V call is TRBV28, the J call TRBJ2-3; absent DNA, TCRdb's TRBD2 call cannot be checked. The CDR3 sequence is 16 residues long. Germline assignment: CDR1 MDHEN and CDR2 SYDVKM.

This rearrangement joins TRBV29-1 to TRBJ1-5; TCRdb designates TRBD1, a call that cannot be tested without DNA. Germline CDR1 is SQVTM and CDR2 is ANQGSEA. The CDR3 consists of 14 residues. CDR3: CSVVTGTSNQPQHF.

V gene TRBV18 combines with J gene TRBJ2-5; no DNA is available, so the TRBD1 call from TCRdb remains unchecked. Germline V gene data show CDR1 as KGHSH and CDR2 as LQKENI. The CDR3 totals 14 residues. CDR3 in amino acids: CASSVGRDQETQYF. The whole variable domain, filled in from reference TRBV18 and TRBJ2-5, reads NAGVMQNPRHLVRRRGQEARLRCSPMKGHSHVYWYRQLPEEGLKFMVYLQKENIIDESGMPKERFSAEFPKEGPSILRIQQVVRGDSAAYFCASSVGRDQETQYFGPGTRLLVL.

The chain uses TRBV12-3 or TRBV12-4 and TRBJ2-7; with no DNA, the TCRdb D assignment of TRBD2 cannot be verified. The CDR3 has 15 residues. The CDR3 is CASSLERGLSYEQYF.

J is TRBJ2-6 and V is TRBV6-5. The CDR3 is 15 amino acids. The V gene's germline CDR1 is MNHEY and CDR2 SVGAGI. The CDR3 reads CASSHTGSGANVLTF.

The chain couples TRBV5-5 to TRBJ2-6. The germline V gene encodes CDR1 SGHKS and CDR2 YYEKEE (reference sequence). This CDR3 has 15 amino acids. The CDR3 protein is CASSLEESGANVLTF.

The chain is built from TRBV5-4 and TRBJ1-1. From germline, CDR1 is SGHNT and CDR2 YYREEE (reference sequence). The CDR3 has 14 residues. Here the CDR3 reads CASSVDRMNTEAFF.

The rearrangement joins TRBV20-1 to TRBJ1-6; TCRdb's D call of TRBD1 is untestable without DNA. Per germline, CDR1 DFQATT and CDR2 SNEGSKA (reference sequence). The CDR3 is 13 residues long. This chain's CDR3 is CSAMAPSGTALHF.

The genes are TRBV6-5 and TRBJ2-3. Germline V gives CDR1 MNHEY, CDR2 SVGAGI. This CDR3 contains 13 residues. CDR3 in amino acids: CASSYESTDTQYF.

V usage is TRBV20-1 and J usage is TRBJ2-3; TCRdb gives TRBD2 as the D gene, but with no DNA this cannot be confirmed. The CDR3 spans 15 residues. Germline V CDR1 and CDR2: DFQATT, SNEGSKA (reference sequence). The CDR3 here is CSARGWREETDTQYF.

The genes are TRBV5-6 and TRBJ2-1; checking the TCRdb D call of TRBD1 is not possible without DNA. The length of the CDR3 is 15 residues. Germline V CDR1 and CDR2: SGHDT, YYEEEE. The CDR3: CASSQQGVQVNEQFF.